This T cell receptor beta chain was recovered during a study of blood T cell repertoires in COVID-19. Study background: T cells, B-cell-depleted T cells, or PBMCs supplied cDNA or gDNA.

Source study methods: Estimates of nucleated cell counts were drawn from the amplification of reference gene primers. Method: immunoSEQ multiplex PCR; TCRdb's copy keeps in-frame clones and lacks some. V and J calls and clone size are given by that table; D and trimming were obtained from the DNA. The table records tens of thousands of clones, 88% of them present only once. There are 15 residues in the CDR3. Germline lookup yields CDR1 SGHTA and CDR2 FQGTGA. V shed 1 base and J shed 4 bases, with 11 bases lying between them. Sample: peripheral blood. This TCR came from a woman aged 80 or over with acute or convalescent COVID-19. The chain employs TRBV7-3 and TRBJ2-1, with TRBD2 as a possible D gene (6 bases). The DNA for the CDR3 is TGTGCCAGCAGCTTAAACTGGGACTCATACAATGAGCAGTTCTTC. Translated, it gives CASSLNWDSYNEQFF.